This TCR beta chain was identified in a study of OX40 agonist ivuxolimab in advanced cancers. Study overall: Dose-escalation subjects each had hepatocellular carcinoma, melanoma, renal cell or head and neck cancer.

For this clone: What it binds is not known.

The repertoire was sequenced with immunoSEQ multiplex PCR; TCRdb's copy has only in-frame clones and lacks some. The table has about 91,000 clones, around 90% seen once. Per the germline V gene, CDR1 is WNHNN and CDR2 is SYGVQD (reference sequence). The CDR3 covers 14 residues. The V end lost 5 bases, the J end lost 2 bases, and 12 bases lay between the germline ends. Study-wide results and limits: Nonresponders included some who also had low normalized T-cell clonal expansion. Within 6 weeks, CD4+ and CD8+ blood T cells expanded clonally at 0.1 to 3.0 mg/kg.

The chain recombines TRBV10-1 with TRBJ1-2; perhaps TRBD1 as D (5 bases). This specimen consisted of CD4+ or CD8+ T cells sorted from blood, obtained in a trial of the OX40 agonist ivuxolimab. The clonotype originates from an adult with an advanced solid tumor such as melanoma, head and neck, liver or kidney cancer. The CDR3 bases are TGCGCCAGCAGTAGCGGGACGGACAACTATGGCTACACCTTC. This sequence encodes CASSSGTDNYGYTF.